This T cell receptor beta chain was retrieved from a study of cytomegalovirus exposure and HLA in healthy donors. The study, taken as a whole, reports: Later work found most CMV-associated TCR beta chains apparently HLA-restricted. In a later analysis, V- and J-gene trimming of beta chains associated with a DCLRE1C missense variant, replicated independently. Under in vitro conditions, a few CMV-associated chains were confirmed as specific for CMV antigens. Fewer N-insertions than the roughly 600-donor mean were reportedly shown by an Asian-associated ancestry cluster in a later analysis.

The CDR3 is 12 residues long. The germline CDR1 and CDR2 sequences are LGHNA and YSLEER. The V gene lost 5 bases and the J gene lost 2 bases, with 6 bases spanning the gap. Vbeta (60) and Jbeta (13) primers were used in the PCR. TCRdb keeps only in-frame clones here, not all; method: immunoSEQ multiplex PCR. The repertoire holds roughly 170,000 clones, with about three quarters as singletons. Remarks on this clone: The antigen remains undetermined.

This sequence originates from a female donor in good health and CMV-seronegative. The chain is built from TRBV4-3 and TRBJ1-2, with D tentatively TRBD1 (5 bases). The sequenced material came from PBMCs. The CDR3 is CASSGGNYGYTF. CDR3 in DNA: TGCGCCAGCAGCGGGGGGAACTATGGCTACACCTTC.